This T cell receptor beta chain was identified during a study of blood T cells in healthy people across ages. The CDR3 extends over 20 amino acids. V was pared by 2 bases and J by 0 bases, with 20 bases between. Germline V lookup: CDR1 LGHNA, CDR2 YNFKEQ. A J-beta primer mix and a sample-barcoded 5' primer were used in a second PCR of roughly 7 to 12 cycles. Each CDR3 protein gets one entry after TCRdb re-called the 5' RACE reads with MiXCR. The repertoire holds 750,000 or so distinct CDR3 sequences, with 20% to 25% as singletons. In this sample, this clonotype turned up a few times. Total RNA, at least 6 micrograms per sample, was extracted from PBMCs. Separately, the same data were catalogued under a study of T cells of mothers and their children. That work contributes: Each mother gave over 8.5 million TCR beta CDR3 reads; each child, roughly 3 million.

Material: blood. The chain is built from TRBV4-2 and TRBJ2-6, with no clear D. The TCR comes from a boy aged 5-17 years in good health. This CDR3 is CASSQFVFGPSGSGANVLTF. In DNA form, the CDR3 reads TGTGCCAGCAGCCAATTCGTCTTTGGGCCGTCGGGCTCTGGGGCCAACGTCCTGACTTTC.